These T cell receptor beta chains were read from a single sample in a study of cytomegalovirus exposure and HLA in healthy donors. Clones were read by immunoSEQ multiplex PCR, and TCRdb kept only the in-frame ones, dropping some. The sample records some 94,000 clones, roughly 69% being singletons. Sequenced input: PBMCs. The receptor set was obtained from a man between 50 and 59 years old in good health and CMV-seronegative. CDR3s include the opening cysteine and the closing phenylalanine or tryptophan. Expanded clones get a size class; other rows say once, few or many, or leave the size out.

>TRBJ2-2|few|TRBV9
CASSVARGSGELFF
>TRBJ2-1|few|TRBV2
CASSEMGRSYNEQFF
>TRBJ1-1|.|TRBV5-1
CASSLGTGGTEAFF
>TRBJ2-3|.|TRBV25-1
CASSDQSGRGTDTQYF
>TRBJ2-5|.|TRBV7-2
CASSLGHGGETQYF
>TRBJ1-4|.|TRBV2
CATAGDREAYTTNEKLFF
>TRBJ1-2|.|TRBV5-4
CASSSKGGGGYTF
>TRBJ1-6|.|TRBV5-1
CASSSDMPTYNSPLHF
>TRBJ1-6|.|TRBV4-3
CASSQVKGVSSPLHF
>TRBJ2-1|.|TRBV6-5
CASSYTTGAYNEQFF
>TRBJ1-1|few|TRBV2
CASSYNQGTEAFF
>TRBJ1-1|.|TRBV28
CASSSQGGGTEAFF
>TRBJ2-2|.|TRBV21-1
CASSNDGGSNTGELFF
>TRBJ1-2|.|TRBV25-1
CASSDTGTGGAGYTF
>TRBJ1-5|.|TRBV6-1
CASSEAGGAQPQHF
>TRBJ2-7|.|TRBV5-8
CASSQVSGAIRYEQYF
>TRBJ2-2|once|TRBV7-2
CASSPGGLGGGELFF
>TRBJ1-1|.|TRBV7-2
CASSSPRRGSTEAFF
>TRBJ2-3|.|TRBV5-1
CASSLGLAGEGDTQYF
>TRBJ2-4|.|TRBV4-1
CASSQLGNPKNIQYF
>TRBJ2-7|few|TRBV7-9
CASSPGTGATYEQYF
>TRBJ1-2|few|TRBV28
CASSLVGTGYGYTF
>TRBJ2-2|.|TRBV5-1
CASSGRGANTGELFF
>TRBJ2-3|.|TRBV6-5
CASRGGFRNTDTQYF
>TRBJ1-5|few|TRBV10-1
CASRDRGRFNQPQHF
>TRBJ2-5|few|TRBV2
CASSLYQETQYF
>TRBJ2-3|.|TRBV5-1
CASSLGRSTDTQYF
>TRBJ2-1|.|TRBV7-9
CASSYYDEQFF
>TRBJ2-3|.|TRBV11-2
CASSSPTSADTQYF
>TRBJ2-5|.|TRBV7-6
CASSSAGETQYF
>TRBJ1-5|.|TRBV7-9
CASSLANSNQPQHF
>TRBJ1-5|.|TRBV5-5
CASSFTHLTGGNQPQHF
>TRBJ2-3|once|TRBV4-2
CASSQDPSGIADTQYF
>TRBJ2-7|.|TRBV10-3
CAISVWQGAGEQYF
>TRBJ2-5|.|TRBV7-3
CASAFGAQETQYF
>TRBJ1-4|.|TRBV2
CASSRTGSGEKLFF
>TRBJ1-6|.|TRBV6-5
CASSITMYNSPLHF
>TRBJ1-2|.|TRBV5-1
CASSLEDSYYGYTF
>TRBJ1-5|.|TRBV7-2
CASSLVAFPHSNQPQHF
>TRBJ1-2|.|TRBV7-2
CASSSNRVLSANYGYTF
>TRBJ1-2|.|TRBV28
CASSFREGGDGYTF